These 29 T cell receptor beta chains came from one sample sequenced in a study of T cells after yellow fever vaccination. MiXCR, run by TCRdb on the 5' RACE reads, gives a single entry per CDR3 protein. Found here are some 300,000 distinct CDR3 sequences, about 10% of them singletons; the top ten hold about 3.3%. Sample: CD4+ T cells sorted from PBMCs, taken 45 days after the yellow fever booster vaccination. The receptors originated from a man aged 18 to 35 who received the YFV17D yellow fever vaccine.

This clonotype was seen ten or more times. The chain links TRBV7-2 to TRBJ1-1; 8 nucleotides align to TRBD1. V shed 3 bases and J 4 bases; nucleotides not matched to a gene: 1. Germline-derived CDR1 and CDR2 are SGHTA and FQGNSA. This CDR3 region has 13 residues. CDR3 DNA: TGTGCCAGCAGCTTGGGACAGGCCACTGAAGCTTTCTTT. Its protein product is CASSLGQATEAFF. Looking up the rest from reference TRBV7-2 and TRBJ1-1 gives the full variable domain: GAGVSQSPSNKVTEKGKDVELRCDPISGHTALYWYRQSLGQGLEFLIYFQGNSAPDKSGLPSDRFSAERTGGSVSTLTIQRTQQEDSAVYLCASSLGQATEAFFGQGTRLTVV.

This clonotype was observed at least ten times. The chain uses TRBV5-1 and TRBJ2-2; perhaps D is TRBD1 or TRBD2 (5 bases each). V was pared by 0 bases and J by 6 bases, with 12 bases between. Germline CDR1 is SGHRS and CDR2 is YFSETQ. This CDR3 spans 15 amino acids. CDR3 region: CASSLAGPKSGELFF. CDR3 nucleotide sequence: TGCGCCAGCAGCTTGGCGGGACCCAAATCCGGGGAGCTGTTTTTT. Full variable domain (missing parts from reference TRBV5-1 and TRBJ2-2): KAGVTQTPRYLIKTRGQQVTLSCSPISGHRSVSWYQQTPGQGLQFLFEYFSETQRNKGNFPGRFSGRQFSNSRSEMNVSTLELGDSALYLCASSLAGPKSGELFFGEGSRLTVL.

This clonotype appeared a few times. This chain connects TRBV11-2 to TRBJ2-3; 7 positions match TRBD2. The CDR3 has 17 amino acids. J gave up 2 bases and V 5 bases, and 13 bases lay outside the gene matches. Germline CDR1 reads SGHAT; CDR2 reads FQNNGV. CDR3 amino acids: CASSVLAAGTTTDTQYF. The DNA of the CDR3 is TGTGCCAGCAGCGTCCTAGCGGCGGGCACCACCACAGATACGCAGTATTTT.

In its sample, this clonotype was seen a few times. The chain carries TRBV5-1 and TRBJ2-2, with D maybe TRBD1 (5 bases). The V gene lost 7 bases and the J gene lost 5 bases, with 15 bases spanning the gap. Germline CDR1 is SGHRS and CDR2 is YFSETQ. The CDR3 is 14 amino acids. CDR3 DNA: TGCGCCAGCTCTACGATGACAGCAACCGGGGAGCTGTTTTTT. Translating it yields CASSTMTATGELFF.

The V call is TRBV7-8, the J call TRBJ1-4; D remains ambiguous. Trimming cost V 5 bases and J 1 base, with 11 bases left between them. Germline V gene sequence: CDR1 SGHVS, CDR2 FQNEAQ. The CDR3 is 15 amino acids. The CDR3 loop reads CASSPRAVTNEKLFF. Here the CDR3 DNA reads TGTGCCAGCAGCCCCCGGGCAGTAACTAATGAAAAACTGTTTTTT.

This chain joins TRBV6-5 and TRBJ1-1, with TRBD1 identical over 9 bases. Germline CDR1 MNHEY, CDR2 SVGAGI. CDR3 length equals 14 residues. V was pared by 0 bases and J by 4 bases, with 0 bases of the junction left unmatched. The CDR3 loop is CASSYSDRGTEAFF. The CDR3 DNA reads TGTGCCAGCAGTTACTCGGACAGGGGCACTGAAGCTTTCTTT.

This chain joins TRBV7-3 and TRBJ2-3; D remains unclear. CDR3 size: 12 residues. V shed 7 bases and J shed 4 bases, with 9 bases lying between them. Looked up from germline, CDR1 is SGHTA and CDR2 is FQGTGA. The CDR3 loop reads CASTDIPDTQYF. In DNA form, the CDR3 reads TGTGCCAGCACTGACATCCCAGATACGCAGTATTTT.

This clonotype has only a few counts. The J gene is TRBJ1-3, the V gene TRBV12-3 or TRBV12-4, with D hard to call. This CDR3 is built from 13 residues. V lost 6 bases, J lost 0 bases, and 6 bases lay in between. CDR3 in DNA: TGTGCCAGCAGGTCAGGCTCTGGAAACACCATATATTTT. Translation: CASRSGSGNTIYF.

This chain links TRBV5-1 with TRBJ1-1; D is perhaps TRBD1 (5 bases). Trimming took off 3 bases at V and 5 bases at J, with 11 bases between the two ends. The CDR3 covers 13 residues. In germline, CDR1 is SGHRS, CDR2 YFSETQ. CDR3 region: CASSSGAGTEAFF. CDR3 DNA sequence: TGCGCCAGCAGCTCTGGGGCCGGGACTGAAGCTTTCTTT.

This clonotype has just a few counts. The V and J genes are TRBV6-5 and TRBJ1-1, with D possibly matching TRBD1 (5 bases). CDR1 is MNHEY, CDR2 SVGAGI, per germline. The CDR3 length is 15 residues. V was pared by 0 bases and J by 1 base, with 9 bases between. The CDR3 DNA is TGTGCCAGCAGTTACTCGGGGGTTGCGAACACTGAAGCTTTCTTT. It specifies CASSYSGVANTEAFF.

This clonotype was seen a handful of times. V gene TRBV10-2 combines with J gene TRBJ1-5, with 9 bases identical to TRBD1. With V trimmed by 10 bases and J by 11 bases, 9 bases remained unmatched. The CDR3 spans 12 residues. Germline V gene lookup returns CDR1 WSHSY and CDR2 SAAADI. CDR3 DNA: TGCGCCACCGGCCTAAGGGACAGGGCCCAGCATTTT. Residues: CATGLRDRAQHF.

This clonotype was observed a few times. This chain joins TRBV10-3 and TRBJ2-1; no reliable D call. This CDR3 has 12 amino acids. V was shortened by 7 bases and J by 1 base, with 5 bases between the two germline ends. Germline lookup yields CDR1 ENHRY and CDR2 SYGVKD. The CDR3 spells CAIKGSYNEQFF. The CDR3 DNA reads as TGTGCCATCAAAGGGTCCTACAATGAGCAGTTCTTC.

This clonotype was detected ten times or more. The junction departs from the called germline gene at one end, perhaps through a read error. This chain links TRBV7-7 with TRBJ2-2, with D tentatively TRBD1 (7 bases). Germline V CDR1 and CDR2: SSHAT, FNYEAQ (reference sequence). The CDR3 runs to 17 residues. CDR3 nucleotides: TGTGCTAGCAGCCGGCGCTCAGACAGGGAGGTCACCGGGGAGCTGTTTTTT. It yields the protein CASSRRSDREVTGELFF.

The chain carries TRBV11-2 and TRBJ2-7; D is perhaps TRBD1 (6 bases). Germline CDR1 is SGHAT and CDR2 is FQNNGV. V shed 1 base and J shed 7 bases, with 14 bases lying between them. The CDR3 extends over 14 amino acids. In nucleotides, the CDR3 is TGTGCCAGCAGCTTAGCCTGGACAGACCGGGAGCAGTACTTC. It yields the protein CASSLAWTDREQYF.

This clonotype showed up just a few times. The chain's CDR3 is CASSSAGANTGELFF. For the CDR3, the DNA is TGTGCCAGCAGTTCGGCAGGGGCGAACACCGGGGAGCTGTTTTTT. This chain connects TRBV6-2 or TRBV6-3 to TRBJ2-2; possibly TRBD1 for D (6 bases). Germline CDR1 MNHEY, CDR2 SVGEGT. The CDR3 extends over 15 amino acids. The germline V and J ends were trimmed by 4 bases and 0 bases, with 9 bases remaining between them.

The chain recombines TRBV25-1 with TRBJ2-7; no clear D gene. Germline lookup yields CDR1 MGHDK and CDR2 SYGVNS. This CDR3 has 16 amino acids. Trimming cost V 4 bases and J 4 bases, with 20 bases left between them. The DNA of the CDR3 is TGTGCCAGCAGTGCCCCCCATCATGGACGGTCGTACGAGCAGTACGTC. It codes for CASSAPHHGRSYEQYV.

This sequence joins TRBV20-1 and TRBJ2-3; D is unresolved. Trimming shortened V by 3 bases and J by 2 bases, and 12 bases separated the two germline ends. The CDR3 has 14 amino acids. Germline values: CDR1 DFQATT, CDR2 SNEGSKA (reference sequence). In nucleotides, the CDR3 is TGCAGTGCTAGGCGCGCCAAGACCACAGATACGCAGTATTTT. This sequence encodes CSARRAKTTDTQYF.

The chain couples TRBV5-1 to TRBJ2-3; D tentatively fits TRBD1 or TRBD2 (7 bases each). The CDR3 sequence is 16 residues long. Between the trimmed V and J ends, which lost 4 bases and 2 bases, there was a span of 17 bases. The germline V gene encodes CDR1 SGHRS and CDR2 YFSETQ. CDR3 protein: CASSPRGDSYTDTQYF. In DNA form, the CDR3 reads TGCGCCAGCAGCCCCCGGGGGGACAGCTACACAGATACGCAGTATTTT.

V usage is TRBV28 and J usage is TRBJ1-1; TRBD1 agrees at 8 bases. The CDR3 spans 15 residues. Trimming took 4 bases from V and 4 from J; bases not matched to a gene: 8. CDR1 and CDR2 (germline): MDHEN, SYDVKM. CDR3 DNA: TGTGCCAGCAGTTACCTGGACAGGGCTGGCACTGAAGCTTTCTTT. This sequence encodes CASSYLDRAGTEAFF. Full variable domain (remainder filled in from reference TRBV28 and TRBJ1-1): DVKVTQSSRYLVKRTGEKVFLECVQDMDHENMFWYRQDPGLGLRLIYFSYDVKMKEKGDIPEGYSVSREKKERFSLILESASTNQTSMYLCASSYLDRAGTEAFFGQGTRLTVV.

The chain is built from TRBV6-6 and TRBJ1-5, with 9 bases that match TRBD1. CDR3 length equals 17 residues. V trimming: 6 bases; J trimming: 9 bases; junction bases outside the gene matches: 18. Germline lookup yields CDR1 MNHNY and CDR2 SVGAGI (reference sequence). CDR3 amino acids: CASSQDRGNGISRPQHF. The CDR3 DNA follows: TGTGCCAGCAGCCAGGACAGGGGTAATGGCATATCTCGGCCCCAGCATTTT.

The V gene is TRBV19, the J gene TRBJ1-1, with D possibly TRBD1 on 5 matching bases. Trimming cost V 4 bases and J 4 bases, with 10 bases left between them. CDR3 length: 13 residues. The germline V gene encodes CDR1 LNHDA and CDR2 SQIVND (reference sequence). CDR3: CASSREGFTEAFF. The CDR3 DNA follows: TGTGCCAGTAGTAGAGAGGGGTTCACTGAAGCTTTCTTT.

This clonotype turned up a few times. V usage is TRBV2 and J usage is TRBJ1-2; 8 nucleotides match TRBD1. Germline assignment: CDR1 SNHLY and CDR2 FYNNEI. Trimming at V came to 6 bases and at J to 8 bases, leaving 11 bases not matched to a gene. The CDR3 is 14 residues long. The CDR3: CASSRQGPFKGYTF. CDR3 DNA: TGTGCCAGCAGCCGACAGGGGCCGTTCAAAGGCTACACCTTC. The full variable domain, completed using reference TRBV2 and TRBJ1-2, is EPEVTQTPSHQVTQMGQEVILRCVPISNHLYFYWYRQILGQKVEFLVSFYNNEISEKSEIFDDQFSVERPDGSNFTLKIRSTKLEDSAMYFCASSRQGPFKGYTFGSGTRLTVV.

This chain links TRBV6-5 with TRBJ1-3; tentative D call: TRBD1 (5 bases). Trimming removed 0 bases at V and 2 bases at J, with 8 bases between. The CDR3 loop spans 15 amino acids. Germline V gene lookup returns CDR1 MNHEY and CDR2 SVGAGI. The CDR3 sequence: CASSYSAGAGNTIYF. For the CDR3, the DNA is TGTGCCAGCAGTTACTCGGCGGGGGCTGGAAACACCATATATTTT.

The chain recombines TRBV29-1 with TRBJ1-1; D remains unclear. Germline lookup yields CDR1 SQVTM and CDR2 ANQGSEA. Between the trimmed V and J ends, which lost 5 bases and 1 base, there was a span of 11 bases. The CDR3 has 13 amino acids. This CDR3 reads CSVLMIPNTEAFF. The CDR3 DNA sequence: TGCAGCGTTCTGATGATCCCGAACACTGAAGCTTTCTTT.

This clonotype came up many times. This chain links TRBV12-3 or TRBV12-4 with TRBJ1-2, with TRBD1 matching 7 bases. The V segment lost 8 bases and the J segment 8 bases; nucleotides outside the gene matches: 5. This CDR3 is built from 11 residues. CDR3 residues: CASEGAEGYTF. CDR3 bases: TGTGCCAGCGAGGGGGCTGAGGGCTACACCTTC.

The table lists this clonotype with a few counts. The V gene is TRBV6-5, the J gene TRBJ1-3; D unresolved. This CDR3 spans 15 amino acids. V lost 6 bases and J 0 bases, leaving 12 bases between the germline ends. Germline-derived CDR1 and CDR2 are MNHEY and SVGAGI. The CDR3 is CASSSGFSSGNTIYF. CDR3 DNA: TGTGCCAGCAGCTCCGGCTTCAGCTCTGGAAACACCATATATTTT.

This clonotype was detected many times. V is TRBV4-2 and J is TRBJ2-7; tentatively, D is TRBD2 (5 bases). Per germline, CDR1 LGHNA and CDR2 YNFKEQ. This CDR3 region has 17 residues. V was pared by 3 bases and J by 0 bases, with 18 bases between. The CDR3 region has the DNA TGTGCCAGCAGCCAGGGAGCGTTGCACATCCTCTCCTACGAGCAGTACTTC. This encodes CASSQGALHILSYEQYF.

The V call is TRBV10-3, the J call TRBJ2-5; D is possibly TRBD2 (5 bases). Trimming stripped 2 bases from V and 5 bases from J, with 6 bases between. Germline CDR1 ENHRY, CDR2 SYGVKD. The CDR3 length is 12 residues. In nucleotides, the CDR3 is TGTGCCATCAGTGAGAGGAGGGAGACCCAGTACTTC. This gives the protein CAISERRETQYF.

This clonotype was seen only a few times. This rearrangement joins TRBV7-2 to TRBJ2-3; tentative D call: TRBD2 (7 bases). CDR3 length equals 15 residues. Between the trimmed V and J ends, which lost 5 bases and 0 bases, there was a span of 12 bases. Germline V gene data show CDR1 as SGHTA and CDR2 as FQGNSA. CDR3: CASSLGGHSTDTQYF. The CDR3 DNA is TGTGCCAGCAGCCTCGGGGGGCATAGCACAGATACGCAGTATTTT.